Following are 26 T cell receptor beta chains from one sample sequenced in a study of human T cells and chemical hapten exposure. TCRdb re-called the RACE reads through MiXCR, storing one row per CDR3 protein. The sample lists under 300,000 distinct CDR3 sequences; around 7% were seen once. As to time point: pre-sensitization, week 0. Indicated treatment: therapeutic diphenylcyclopropenone sensitization with weekly scalp DPC. This sample comprised whole blood, obtained in connection with sensitization to the hapten diphenylcyclopropenone (DPC). The receptors were gathered from a man between 18 and 35 years old with alopecia areata. Some clones in this sample may be carry-over from other donors' samples.

This chain joins TRBV28 and TRBJ2-7, with 9 positions matching TRBD1. Losses at the gene ends were 4 bases for V and 3 bases for J; bases not matched to a gene: 10. The CDR3 covers 16 residues. The V gene's germline CDR1 is MDHEN and CDR2 SYDVKM. The CDR3: CASSSRGQGPVYEQYF. The CDR3 DNA is TGTGCCAGCAGTTCCAGAGGACAGGGGCCGGTCTACGAGCAGTACTTC.

The chain has TRBV5-6 and TRBJ2-3, with TRBD2 matching over 15 bases. The CDR3 length is 20 residues. After removal of 0 bases from V and 6 bases from J, the junction contained 14 bases not matched to a gene. Germline-derived CDR1 and CDR2 are SGHDT and YYEEEE. The CDR3, as DNA: TGTGCCAGCAGCTTGGTTACCTGGACTAGCGGGGGGGACATTCCGGATACGCAGTATTTT. Translation gives CASSLVTWTSGGDIPDTQYF. The variable domain in full, completed from reference TRBV5-6 and TRBJ2-3, reads DAGVTQSPTHLIKTRGQQVTLRCSPKSGHDTVSWYQQALGQGPQFIFQYYEEEERQRGNFPDRFSGHQFPNYSSELNVNALLLGDSALYLCASSLVTWTSGGDIPDTQYFGPGTRLTVL.

J is TRBJ1-4 and V is TRBV2; D gene unclear. Germline assignment: CDR1 SNHLY and CDR2 FYNNEI. The CDR3 spans 13 residues. Trimming stripped 10 bases from V and 0 bases from J, with 9 bases between. The CDR3 is CATHTATNEKLFF. CDR3 coding DNA: TGTGCCACCCACACTGCAACTAATGAAAAACTGTTTTTT.

The genes are TRBV11-2 and TRBJ2-2; D gene ambiguous. The germline V gene encodes CDR1 SGHAT and CDR2 FQNNGV. Trimming cost V 3 bases and J 1 base, with 3 bases left between them. The length of the CDR3 is 13 residues. The CDR3 spells CASSFVNTGELFF. The CDR3 DNA reads TGTGCCAGCAGCTTCGTGAACACCGGGGAGCTGTTTTTT. Variable domain in full (rest from reference TRBV11-2 and TRBJ2-2): EAGVAQSPRYKIIEKRQSVAFWCNPISGHATLYWYQQILGQGPKLLIQFQNNGVVDDSQLPKDRFSAERLKGVDSTLKIQPAKLEDSAVYLCASSFVNTGELFFGEGSRLTVL.

The chain combines TRBV19 with TRBJ2-1; TRBD2 agrees at 7 bases. V shed 3 bases and J 3 bases; nucleotides not matched to a gene: 5. The length of the CDR3 is 15 residues. Per the germline V gene, CDR1 is LNHDA and CDR2 is SQIVND (reference sequence). As DNA, the CDR3 is TGTGCCAGTAGTATCGGCGGGGGTTTCTACAATGAGCAGTTCTTC. It codes for CASSIGGGFYNEQFF.

This clonotype was detected ten times or more. The chain couples TRBV4-1 to TRBJ2-5; 7 bases match TRBD1. Germline CDR1 MGHRA, CDR2 YSYEKL. V dropped 4 bases and J dropped 0; count of bases not matched to a gene: 2. CDR3 length equals 14 residues. CDR3 coding DNA: TGCGCCAGCAGCCGCAGGGGGTACCAAGAGACCCAGTACTTC. Protein: CASSRRGYQETQYF.

This clonotype was counted at least ten times. CDR3 nucleotide sequence: TGTGCCAGCAGCTCCGGGGCATCATCTGGAAACACCATATATTTT. Translated: CASSSGASSGNTIYF. The V call is TRBV5-6, the J call TRBJ1-3, with D perhaps TRBD1 (5 bases). CDR1 is SGHDT and CDR2 is YYEEEE in the germline V gene. The V end lost 3 bases, the J end lost 1 base, and 11 bases lay between the germline ends. CDR3 length: 15 residues.

This clonotype was seen repeatedly, ten times or more. The chain links TRBV6-2 or TRBV6-3 to TRBJ2-1, with D uncertain. Looked up from germline, CDR1 is MNHEY and CDR2 is SVGEGT. The CDR3 runs to 15 residues. Deletions cut 5 bases from V and 7 bases from J, with 18 bases between. CDR3 region: CASSPLGRPENEQFF. Here the CDR3 DNA reads TGTGCCAGCAGTCCCTTGGGCCGACCAGAGAATGAGCAGTTCTTC.

The chain is built from TRBV29-1 and TRBJ2-2, with a weak D call TRBD2 (5 bases). Trimming stripped 7 bases from V and 4 bases from J, with 16 bases between. This CDR3 region has 14 residues. CDR1 is SQVTM and CDR2 is ANQGSEA in the germline V gene. DNA for the CDR3: TGCAGCGCAGAACGGGAAGAATTCACCGGGGAGCTGTTTTTT. This gives the protein CSAEREEFTGELFF.

This clonotype was seen more than once but under ten times. J is TRBJ1-1 and V is TRBV5-1, with 10 positions matching TRBD1. The CDR3 extends over 18 amino acids. CDR1 is SGHRS, CDR2 YFSETQ, per germline. Losses at the gene ends were 4 bases for V and 5 bases for J; bases not matched to a gene: 17. CDR3 in DNA: TGCGCCAGCAGCGCCCCGGTTCGGGACAGGGGTCTTATGACTGAAGCTTTCTTT. As protein: CASSAPVRDRGLMTEAFF. Looking up the rest from reference TRBV5-1 and TRBJ1-1 gives the full variable domain: KAGVTQTPRYLIKTRGQQVTLSCSPISGHRSVSWYQQTPGQGLQFLFEYFSETQRNKGNFPGRFSGRQFSNSRSEMNVSTLELGDSALYLCASSAPVRDRGLMTEAFFGQGTRLTVV.

This sequence joins TRBV12-3 or TRBV12-4 and TRBJ1-1; no firm D call. The CDR3 loop spans 12 amino acids. V was shortened by 6 bases and J by 4 bases, with 9 bases between the two germline ends. The CDR3 DNA reads as TGTGCCAGCAGCCGCCCTGGCACTGAAGCTTTCTTT. Protein product: CASSRPGTEAFF.

The chain has TRBV7-6 and TRBJ2-3, with 7 bases that match TRBD2. There are 13 residues in the CDR3. Germline assignment: CDR1 SGHVS and CDR2 FNYEAQ. V lost 5 bases to trimming and J lost 9 bases; unmatched junction nucleotides: 8. CDR3 loop: CASSTGGPLTQYF. The CDR3 nucleotides are TGTGCCAGCAGCACGGGAGGACCCCTAACGCAGTATTTT. The full variable domain, completed using reference TRBV7-6 and TRBJ2-3, is GAGVSQSPRYKVTKRGQDVALRCDPISGHVSLYWYRQALGQGPEFLTYFNYEAQQDKSGLPNDRFSAERPEGSISTLTIQRTEQRDSAMYRCASSTGGPLTQYFGPGTRLTVL.

This sequence joins TRBV7-2 and TRBJ2-1; D is possibly TRBD1 (7 bases). The CDR3 spans 15 residues. CDR1 is SGHTA and CDR2 is FQGNSA in the germline V gene. Trimming removed 6 bases from V and 2 bases from J, with 14 bases in between. The CDR3, as DNA: TGTGCCAGCAGAATCAGGGGGGCCCCCTACAATGAGCAGTTCTTC. Protein sequence: CASRIRGAPYNEQFF.

In its sample, this clonotype was seen a few times. The chain has TRBV6-2 or TRBV6-3 and TRBJ1-3; D unresolved. CDR1 is MNHEY, CDR2 SVGEGT, per germline. V was shortened by 0 bases and J by 4 bases, with 13 bases between the two germline ends. This CDR3 is 16 amino acids long. CDR3 in DNA: TGTGCCAGCAGTTACTCGTTCCGGGGAAAAGGAAACACCATATATTTT. Protein sequence: CASSYSFRGKGNTIYF.

The V and J genes are TRBV6-6 and TRBJ1-4; maybe TRBD1 (5 bases). In germline, CDR1 is MNHNY, CDR2 SVGAGI (reference sequence). V shed 0 bases and J shed 5 bases, with 10 bases lying between them. The CDR3 is 15 amino acids. The CDR3 DNA sequence: TGTGCCAGCAGTTACTCCGCAGGGACGAATGAAAAACTGTTTTTT. Its translation: CASSYSAGTNEKLFF.

A note on this clonotype: The junction does not match germline at one end; this may be a read error. V usage is TRBV7-2 and J usage is TRBJ1-1; D is perhaps TRBD1 (6 bases). The germline CDR1 and CDR2 sequences are SGHTA and FQGNSA. The CDR3 covers 15 residues. Written as DNA, the CDR3 is TGTGCCAGCAGCCCGGTAAGGGGGTCGAACACTGTAGCTTTCTTT. Encoded protein: CASSPVRGSNTVAFF.

Only a few counts were recorded for this clonotype. The chain employs TRBV3-1 and TRBJ2-2, with no clear D. The V gene's germline CDR1 is LGHDT and CDR2 YNNKEL (reference sequence). The CDR3 covers 16 residues. Trimming pared 0 bases from V and 2 bases from J, leaving 10 bases between. Here the CDR3 reads CASSQDSAGNTGELFF. As DNA, the CDR3 is TGTGCCAGCAGCCAAGATTCGGCAGGAAACACCGGGGAGCTGTTTTTT.

This clonotype has just a few counts. CDR3 amino acids: CASSFHSRNSPLHF. CDR3 bases: TGTGCCAGCAGTTTCCATTCCCGAAATTCACCCCTCCACTTT. V usage is TRBV27 and J usage is TRBJ1-6, with D uncertain. The germline V and J ends were trimmed by 3 bases and 7 bases, with 10 bases remaining between them. Germline CDR1 and CDR2: MNHEY and SMNVEV (reference sequence). The CDR3 sequence is 14 residues long.

The V and J genes are TRBV12-3 or TRBV12-4 and TRBJ1-5; a possible D gene is TRBD1 (5 bases). Trimming cost V 2 bases and J 1 base, with 9 bases left between them. The CDR3 loop spans 15 amino acids. The CDR3 coding sequence is TGTGCCAGCAGTTTACAAGACAGAAGCAATCAGCCCCAGCATTTT. Residues: CASSLQDRSNQPQHF.

This clonotype was seen more than once but under ten times. This sequence joins TRBV12-3 or TRBV12-4 and TRBJ2-7; D is perhaps TRBD1 or TRBD2 (5 bases each). This CDR3 contains 14 residues. Deletions cut 6 bases from V and 4 bases from J, with 16 bases between. CDR3 loop: CASRGTDSGYEQYF. Here the CDR3 DNA reads TGTGCCAGCAGAGGGACCGACTCGGGGTACGAGCAGTACTTC.

This clonotype has just a few counts. The CDR3 loop is CASSLAPGQGASGEKLFF. The DNA of the CDR3 is TGTGCCAGCAGCTTAGCGCCGGGACAGGGGGCGTCAGGTGAAAAACTGTTTTTT. V usage is TRBV7-6 and J usage is TRBJ1-4, with 12 bases matching TRBD1. Germline-derived CDR1 and CDR2 are SGHVS and FNYEAQ. Germline trimming cut 0 bases from V and 7 bases from J; bases unmatched to any gene: 9. The CDR3 is 18 amino acids.

The chain employs TRBV7-9 and TRBJ2-7, with 9 bases fitting TRBD1. Germline values: CDR1 SEHNR, CDR2 FQNEAQ (reference sequence). The CDR3 has 14 amino acids. V lost 3 bases, J lost 5 bases, and 5 bases stayed unmatched. DNA of the CDR3: TGTGCCAGCAGCTTCTACAGGGGGCGGGACGAGCAGTACTTC. This gives the protein CASSFYRGRDEQYF.

This clonotype was picked up a small number of times. The gene calls are TRBV7-6 and TRBJ1-5; TRBD1 matches at 8 bases. The V and J ends lost 3 bases and 2 bases, in that order; junction bases with no gene match: 21. The CDR3 is made up of 21 amino acids. Germline loops: CDR1 SGHVS, CDR2 FNYEAQ. The CDR3 protein is CASSFRSDRACSRFGNQPQHF. The CDR3 nucleotides read TGTGCCAGCAGCTTTAGATCGGACAGGGCCTGTTCAAGATTTGGCAATCAGCCCCAGCATTTT.

This clonotype was observed a handful of times. The V gene is TRBV7-9, the J gene TRBJ2-2; D is uncertain. The CDR3 length is 19 residues. Trimming took off 5 bases at V and 0 bases at J, with 22 bases between the two ends. CDR1 is SEHNR, CDR2 FQNEAQ, per germline (reference sequence). CDR3 in amino acids: CASSQVLPMRRTNTGELFF. The CDR3 DNA reads TGTGCCAGCAGCCAGGTGCTCCCAATGCGGCGGACGAACACCGGGGAGCTGTTTTTT.

Only a few counts were recorded for this clonotype. The CDR3 reads CASSMTRYEQYV. The CDR3 DNA sequence: TGTGCCAGCAGCATGACTCGATACGAGCAGTACGTC. This sequence joins TRBV12-3 or TRBV12-4 and TRBJ2-7; D unclear. The CDR3 covers 12 residues. V lost 6 bases, J lost 4 bases, and 10 bases lay in between.

The rearrangement joins TRBV6-1 to TRBJ1-1, with D possibly TRBD1 on 5 matching bases. This CDR3 has 13 residues. Germline V lookup: CDR1 MNHNS, CDR2 SASEGT. The V gene lost 4 bases and the J gene lost 1 base, with 7 bases spanning the gap. In nucleotides, the CDR3 is TGTGCCAGCAGTGCCAGGGAGAACACTGAAGCTTTCTTT. The encoded protein is CASSARENTEAFF.